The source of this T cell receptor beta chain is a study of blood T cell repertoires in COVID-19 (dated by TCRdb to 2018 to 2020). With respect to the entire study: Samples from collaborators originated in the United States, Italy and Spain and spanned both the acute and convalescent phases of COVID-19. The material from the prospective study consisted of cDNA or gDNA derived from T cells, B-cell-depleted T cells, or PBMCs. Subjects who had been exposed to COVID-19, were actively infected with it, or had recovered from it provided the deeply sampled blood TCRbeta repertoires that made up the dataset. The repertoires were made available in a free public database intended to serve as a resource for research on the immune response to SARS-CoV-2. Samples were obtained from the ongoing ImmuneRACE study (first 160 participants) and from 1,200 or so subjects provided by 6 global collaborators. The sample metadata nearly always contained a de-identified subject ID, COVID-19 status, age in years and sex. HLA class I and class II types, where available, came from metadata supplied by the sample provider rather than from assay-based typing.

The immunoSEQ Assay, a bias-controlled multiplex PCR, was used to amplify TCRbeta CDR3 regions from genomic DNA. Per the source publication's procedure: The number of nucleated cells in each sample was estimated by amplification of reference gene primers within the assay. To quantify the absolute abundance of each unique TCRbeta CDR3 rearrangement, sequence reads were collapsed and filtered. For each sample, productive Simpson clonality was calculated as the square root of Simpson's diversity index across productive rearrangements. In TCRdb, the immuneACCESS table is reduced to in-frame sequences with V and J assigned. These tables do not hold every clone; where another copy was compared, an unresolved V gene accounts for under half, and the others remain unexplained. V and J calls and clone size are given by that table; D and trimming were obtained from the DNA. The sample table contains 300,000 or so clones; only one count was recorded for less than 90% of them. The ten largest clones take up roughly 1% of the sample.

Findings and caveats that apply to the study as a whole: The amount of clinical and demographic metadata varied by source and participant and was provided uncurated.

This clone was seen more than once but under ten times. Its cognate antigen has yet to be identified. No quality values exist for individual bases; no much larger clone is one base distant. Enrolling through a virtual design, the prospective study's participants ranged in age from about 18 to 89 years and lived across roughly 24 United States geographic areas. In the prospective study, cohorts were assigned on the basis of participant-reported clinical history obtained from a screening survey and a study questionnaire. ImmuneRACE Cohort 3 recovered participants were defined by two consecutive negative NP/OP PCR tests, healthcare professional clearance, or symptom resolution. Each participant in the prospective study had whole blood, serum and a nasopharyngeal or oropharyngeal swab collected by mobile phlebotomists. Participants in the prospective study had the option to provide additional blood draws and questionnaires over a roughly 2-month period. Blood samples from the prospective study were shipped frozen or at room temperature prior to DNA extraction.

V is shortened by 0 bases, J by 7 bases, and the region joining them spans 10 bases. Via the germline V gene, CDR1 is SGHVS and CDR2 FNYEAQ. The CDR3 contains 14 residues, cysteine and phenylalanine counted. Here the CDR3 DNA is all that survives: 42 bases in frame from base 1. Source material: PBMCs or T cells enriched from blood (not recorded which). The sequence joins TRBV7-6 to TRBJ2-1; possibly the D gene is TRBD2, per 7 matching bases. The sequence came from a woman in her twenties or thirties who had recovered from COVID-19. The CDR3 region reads CASSLAGGPNEQFF. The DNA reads TGTGCCAGCAGCTTAGCGGGGGGGCCGAATGAGCAGTTCTTC.